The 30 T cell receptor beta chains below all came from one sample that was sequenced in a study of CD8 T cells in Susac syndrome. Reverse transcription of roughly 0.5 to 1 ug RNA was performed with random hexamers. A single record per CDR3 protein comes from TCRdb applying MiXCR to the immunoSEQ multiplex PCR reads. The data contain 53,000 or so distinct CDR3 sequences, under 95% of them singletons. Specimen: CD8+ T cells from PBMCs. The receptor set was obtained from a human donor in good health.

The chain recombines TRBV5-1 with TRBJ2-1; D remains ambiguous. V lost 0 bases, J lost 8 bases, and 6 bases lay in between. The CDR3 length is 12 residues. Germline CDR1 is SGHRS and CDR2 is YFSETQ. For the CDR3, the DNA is TGCGCCAGCAGCTTGGTTTGGGATGAGCAGTTCTTC. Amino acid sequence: CASSLVWDEQFF. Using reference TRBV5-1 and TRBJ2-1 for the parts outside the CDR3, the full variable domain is KAGVTQTPRYLIKTRGQQVTLSCSPISGHRSVSWYQQTPGQGLQFLFEYFSETQRNKGNFPGRFSGRQFSNSRSEMNVSTLELGDSALYLCASSLVWDEQFFGPGTRLTVL.

The DNA of the CDR3 is TGTGCCAGCAGCTTGCCAGGGGGGCCGTACCAAGAGACCCAGTACTTC. Encoded protein: CASSLPGGPYQETQYF. The rearrangement uses TRBV7-9 and TRBJ2-5, with D possibly matching TRBD1 (7 bases). V lost 3 bases, J lost 0 bases, and 14 bases lay in between. The CDR3 is 16 amino acids. The V gene's germline CDR1 is SEHNR and CDR2 FQNEAQ (reference sequence).

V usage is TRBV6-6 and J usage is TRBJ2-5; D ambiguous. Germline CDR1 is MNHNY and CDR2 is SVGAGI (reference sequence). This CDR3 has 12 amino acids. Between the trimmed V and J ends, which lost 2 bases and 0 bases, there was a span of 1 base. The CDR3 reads CASSYNQETQYF. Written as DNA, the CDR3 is TGTGCCAGCAGTTACAACCAAGAGACCCAGTACTTC.

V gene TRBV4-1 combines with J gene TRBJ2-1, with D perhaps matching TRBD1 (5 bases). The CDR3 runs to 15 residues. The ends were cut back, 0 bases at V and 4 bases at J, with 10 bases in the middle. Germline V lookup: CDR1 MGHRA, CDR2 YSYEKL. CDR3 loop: CASSQDSTVYNEQFF. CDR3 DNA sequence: TGCGCCAGCAGCCAAGATTCGACAGTATACAATGAGCAGTTCTTC.

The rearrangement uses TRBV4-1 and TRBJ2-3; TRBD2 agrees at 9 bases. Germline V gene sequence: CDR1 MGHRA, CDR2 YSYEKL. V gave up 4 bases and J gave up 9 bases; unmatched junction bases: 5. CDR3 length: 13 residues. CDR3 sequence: CASSLEGLATQYF. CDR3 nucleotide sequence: TGCGCCAGCAGCCTTGAGGGACTAGCAACGCAGTATTTT.

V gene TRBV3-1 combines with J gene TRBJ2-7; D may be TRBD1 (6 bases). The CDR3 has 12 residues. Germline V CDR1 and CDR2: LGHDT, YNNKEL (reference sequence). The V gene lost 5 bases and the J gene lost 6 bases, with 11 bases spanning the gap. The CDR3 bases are TGTGCCAGCAGCATGGCAGGGGTCGAGCAGTACTTC. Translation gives CASSMAGVEQYF.

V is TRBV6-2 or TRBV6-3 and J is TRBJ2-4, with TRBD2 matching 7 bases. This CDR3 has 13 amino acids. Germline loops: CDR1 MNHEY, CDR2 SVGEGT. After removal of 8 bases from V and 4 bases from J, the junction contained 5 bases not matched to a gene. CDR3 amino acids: CASWGGEKNIQYF. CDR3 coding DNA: TGTGCCAGCTGGGGGGGTGAGAAAAACATTCAGTACTTC.

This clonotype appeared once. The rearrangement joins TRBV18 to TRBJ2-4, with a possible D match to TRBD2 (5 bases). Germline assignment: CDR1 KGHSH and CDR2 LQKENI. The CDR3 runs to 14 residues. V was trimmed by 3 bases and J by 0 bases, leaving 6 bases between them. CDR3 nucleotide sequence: TGTGCCAGCTCACCCGGGGAAGCCAAAAACATTCAGTACTTC. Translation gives CASSPGEAKNIQYF.

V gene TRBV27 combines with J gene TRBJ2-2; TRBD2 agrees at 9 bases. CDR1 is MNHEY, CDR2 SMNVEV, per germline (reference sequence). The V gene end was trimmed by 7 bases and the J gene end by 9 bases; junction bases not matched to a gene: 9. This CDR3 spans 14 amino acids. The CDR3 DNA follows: TGTGCCAGCAAGGTAGCGGGAGATTTGCGGGAGCTGTTTTTT. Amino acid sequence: CASKVAGDLRELFF.

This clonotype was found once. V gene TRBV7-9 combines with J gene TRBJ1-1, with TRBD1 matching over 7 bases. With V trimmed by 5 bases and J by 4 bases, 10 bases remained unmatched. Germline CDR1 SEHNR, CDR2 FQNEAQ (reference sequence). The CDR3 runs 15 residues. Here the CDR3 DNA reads TGTGCCAGCAGCCCCAGACAGGGATGGTTCACTGAAGCTTTCTTT. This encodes CASSPRQGWFTEAFF.

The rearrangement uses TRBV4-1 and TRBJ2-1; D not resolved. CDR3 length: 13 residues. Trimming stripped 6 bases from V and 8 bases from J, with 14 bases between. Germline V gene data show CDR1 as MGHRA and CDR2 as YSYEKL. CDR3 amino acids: CASRPPLVDEQFF. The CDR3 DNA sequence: TGCGCCAGCAGACCCCCCTTGGTTGATGAGCAGTTCTTC.

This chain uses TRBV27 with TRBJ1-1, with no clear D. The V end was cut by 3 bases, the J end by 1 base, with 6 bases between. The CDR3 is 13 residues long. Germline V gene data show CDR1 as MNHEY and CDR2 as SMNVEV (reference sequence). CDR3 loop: CASSFQENTEAFF. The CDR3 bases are TGTGCCAGCAGTTTCCAAGAGAACACTGAAGCTTTCTTT.

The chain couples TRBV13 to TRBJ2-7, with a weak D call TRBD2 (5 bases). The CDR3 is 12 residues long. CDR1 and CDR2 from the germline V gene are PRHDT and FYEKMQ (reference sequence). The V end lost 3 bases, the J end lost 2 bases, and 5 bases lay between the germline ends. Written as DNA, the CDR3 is TGTGCCAGCAGCTTCGGGGCCTACGAGCAGTACTTC. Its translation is CASSFGAYEQYF.

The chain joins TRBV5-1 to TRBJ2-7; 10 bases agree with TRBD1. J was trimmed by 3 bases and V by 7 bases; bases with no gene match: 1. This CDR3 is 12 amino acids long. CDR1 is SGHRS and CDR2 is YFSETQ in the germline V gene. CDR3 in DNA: TGCGCCAGCTGGGACAGGGGCTACGAGCAGTACTTC. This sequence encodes CASWDRGYEQYF.

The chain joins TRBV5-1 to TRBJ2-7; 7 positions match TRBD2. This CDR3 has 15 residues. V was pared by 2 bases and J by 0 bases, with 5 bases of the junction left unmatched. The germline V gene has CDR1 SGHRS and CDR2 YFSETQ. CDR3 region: CASSFYTSASYEQYF. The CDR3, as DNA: TGCGCCAGCAGCTTTTACACTAGCGCCTCCTACGAGCAGTACTTC. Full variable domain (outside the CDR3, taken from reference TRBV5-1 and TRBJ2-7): KAGVTQTPRYLIKTRGQQVTLSCSPISGHRSVSWYQQTPGQGLQFLFEYFSETQRNKGNFPGRFSGRQFSNSRSEMNVSTLELGDSALYLCASSFYTSASYEQYFGPGTRLTVT.

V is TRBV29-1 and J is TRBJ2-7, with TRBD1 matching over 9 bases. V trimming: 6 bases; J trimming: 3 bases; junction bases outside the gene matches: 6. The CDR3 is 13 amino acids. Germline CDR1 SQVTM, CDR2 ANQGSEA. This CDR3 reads CSVRTGDFYEQYF. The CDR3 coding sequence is TGCAGCGTCCGGACAGGGGACTTCTACGAGCAGTACTTC.

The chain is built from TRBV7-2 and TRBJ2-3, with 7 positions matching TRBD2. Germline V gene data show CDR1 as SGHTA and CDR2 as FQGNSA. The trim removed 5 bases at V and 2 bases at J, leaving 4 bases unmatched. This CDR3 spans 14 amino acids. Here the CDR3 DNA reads TGTGCCAGCAGCCAGGGACTAATCACAGATACGCAGTATTTT. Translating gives CASSQGLITDTQYF.

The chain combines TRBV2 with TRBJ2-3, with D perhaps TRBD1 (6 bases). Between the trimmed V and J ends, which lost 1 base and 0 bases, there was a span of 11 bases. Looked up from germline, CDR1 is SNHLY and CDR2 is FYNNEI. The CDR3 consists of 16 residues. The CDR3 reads CASSEGTASSTDTQYF. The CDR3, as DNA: TGTGCCAGCAGTGAAGGGACAGCTTCTAGCACAGATACGCAGTATTTT.

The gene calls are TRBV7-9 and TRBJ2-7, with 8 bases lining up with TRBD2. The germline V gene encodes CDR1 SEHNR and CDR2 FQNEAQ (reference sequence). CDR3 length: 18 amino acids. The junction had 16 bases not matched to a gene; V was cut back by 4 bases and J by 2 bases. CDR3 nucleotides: TGTGCCAGCAGCTGGACCGGGACTAGTATGTCTTGGGCCTACGAGCAGTACTTC. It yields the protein CASSWTGTSMSWAYEQYF. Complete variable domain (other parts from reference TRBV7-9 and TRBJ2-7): DTGVSQNPRHKITKRGQNVTFRCDPISEHNRLYWYRQTLGQGPEFLTYFQNEAQLEKSRLLSDRFSAERPKGSFSTLEIQRTEQGDSAMYLCASSWTGTSMSWAYEQYFGPGTRLTVT.

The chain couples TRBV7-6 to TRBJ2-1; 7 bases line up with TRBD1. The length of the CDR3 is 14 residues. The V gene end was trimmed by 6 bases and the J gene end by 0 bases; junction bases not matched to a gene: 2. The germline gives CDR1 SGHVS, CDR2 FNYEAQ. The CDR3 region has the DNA TGTGCCAGCAGACGGGACAGCTCCTACAATGAGCAGTTCTTC. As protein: CASRRDSSYNEQFF.

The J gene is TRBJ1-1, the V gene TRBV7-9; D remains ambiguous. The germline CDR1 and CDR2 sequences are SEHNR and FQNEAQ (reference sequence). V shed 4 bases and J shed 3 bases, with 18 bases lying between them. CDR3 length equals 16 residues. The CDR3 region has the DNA TGTGCCAGCAGCTCTGCGACCTCCATCCGATACACTGAAGCTTTCTTT. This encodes CASSSATSIRYTEAFF.

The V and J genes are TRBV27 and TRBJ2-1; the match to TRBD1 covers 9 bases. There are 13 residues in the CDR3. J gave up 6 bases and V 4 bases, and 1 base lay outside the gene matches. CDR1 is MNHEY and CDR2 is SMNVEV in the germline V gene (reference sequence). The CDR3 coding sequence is TGTGCCAGCAGTTCGGACAGGGGCAATGAGCAGTTCTTC. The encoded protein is CASSSDRGNEQFF.

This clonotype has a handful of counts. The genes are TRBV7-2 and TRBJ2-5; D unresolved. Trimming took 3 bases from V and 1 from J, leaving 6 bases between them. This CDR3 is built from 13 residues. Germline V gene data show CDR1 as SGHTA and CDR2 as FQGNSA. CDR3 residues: CASSFRVQETQYF. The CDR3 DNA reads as TGTGCCAGCAGCTTTAGGGTCCAAGAGACCCAGTACTTC.

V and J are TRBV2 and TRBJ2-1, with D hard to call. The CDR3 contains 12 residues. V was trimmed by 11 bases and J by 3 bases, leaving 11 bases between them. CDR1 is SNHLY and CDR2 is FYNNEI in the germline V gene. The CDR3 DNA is TGTGCCTGCAACGATGGCTACAATGAGCAGTTCTTC. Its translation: CACNDGYNEQFF.

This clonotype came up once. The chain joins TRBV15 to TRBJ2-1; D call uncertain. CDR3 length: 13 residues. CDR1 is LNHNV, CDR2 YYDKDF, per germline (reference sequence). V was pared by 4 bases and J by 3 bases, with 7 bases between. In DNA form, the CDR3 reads TGTGCCACCAGCAAGGGCAGCTACAATGAGCAGTTCTTC. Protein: CATSKGSYNEQFF. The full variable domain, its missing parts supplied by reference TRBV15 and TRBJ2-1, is DAMVIQNPRYQVTQFGKPVTLSCSQTLNHNVMYWYQQKSSQAPKLLFHYYDKDFNNEADTPDNFQSRRPNTSFCFLDIRSPGLGDTAMYLCATSKGSYNEQFFGPGTRLTVL.

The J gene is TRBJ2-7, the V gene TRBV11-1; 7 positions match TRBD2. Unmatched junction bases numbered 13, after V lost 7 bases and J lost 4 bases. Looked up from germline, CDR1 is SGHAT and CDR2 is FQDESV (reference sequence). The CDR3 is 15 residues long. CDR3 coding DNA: TGTGCCAGCACCCTAGCAGGGAGGGCCTCGTACGAGCAGTACTTC. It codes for CASTLAGRASYEQYF.

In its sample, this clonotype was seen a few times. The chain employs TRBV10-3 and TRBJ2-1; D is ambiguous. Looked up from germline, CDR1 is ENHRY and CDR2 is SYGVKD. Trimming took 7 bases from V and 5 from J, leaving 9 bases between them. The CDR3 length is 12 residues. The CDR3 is CAIIGTNNEQFF. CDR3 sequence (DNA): TGTGCCATCATAGGTACCAACAATGAGCAGTTCTTC.

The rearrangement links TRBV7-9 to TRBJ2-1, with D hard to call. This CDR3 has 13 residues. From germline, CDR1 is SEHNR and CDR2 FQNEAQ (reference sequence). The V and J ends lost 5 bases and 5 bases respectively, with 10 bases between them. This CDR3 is CASSGDNHNEQFF. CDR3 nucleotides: TGTGCCAGCAGCGGAGACAACCACAATGAGCAGTTCTTC.

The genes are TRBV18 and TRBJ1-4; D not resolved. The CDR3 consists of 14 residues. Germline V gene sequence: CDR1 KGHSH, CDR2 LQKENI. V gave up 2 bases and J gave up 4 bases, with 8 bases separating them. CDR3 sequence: CASSPAPDNEKLFF. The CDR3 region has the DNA TGTGCCAGCTCACCAGCCCCGGATAATGAAAAACTGTTTTTT. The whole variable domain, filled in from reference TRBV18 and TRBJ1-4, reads NAGVMQNPRHLVRRRGQEARLRCSPMKGHSHVYWYRQLPEEGLKFMVYLQKENIIDESGMPKERFSAEFPKEGPSILRIQQVVRGDSAAYFCASSPAPDNEKLFFGSGTQLSVL.

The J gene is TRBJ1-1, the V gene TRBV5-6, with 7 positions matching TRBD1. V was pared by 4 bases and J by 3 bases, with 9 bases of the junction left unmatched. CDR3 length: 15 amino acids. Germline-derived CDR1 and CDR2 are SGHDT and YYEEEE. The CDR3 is CASSLRTGTDTEAFF. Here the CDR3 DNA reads TGTGCCAGCAGCCTCAGGACAGGCACGGACACTGAAGCTTTCTTT.